A selection of T cell receptor beta chains follows, all from one sample in a study of identical twins. TCRdb reprocessed the 5' RACE reads via MiXCR and lists one record per CDR3 protein. Of about 920,000 distinct CDR3 sequences in the sample, more than 9% are singletons; the top ten hold around 1.5%. The same sample was also used in a study of yellow fever vaccine responses in identical twins.

The source material was PBMCs. The source is a woman aged 18-35 years in good health. The CDR3 runs from the conserved cysteine through the conserved F or W. D genes are given only for firm matches. Part of the rows lack a size; the others show once, few, many or a class for expanded clones.

cdr3_aa | cdr3_nt | j_call | d_call | clone_size | v_call
CASSLVERRNTEAFF | TGTGCCAGCAGCTTAGTTGAGAGGAGGAACACTGAAGCTTTCTTT | TRBJ1-1 | NA | NA | TRBV7-8
CASSNTGGAAKNIQYF | TGTGCCAGCAGTAACACCGGGGGGGCAGCCAAAAACATTCAGTACTTC | TRBJ2-4 | TRBD2 | many | TRBV12-3/TRBV12-4
CSAKQGGVGDEQFF | TGCAGTGCTAAGCAAGGGGGGGTAGGAGATGAGCAGTTCTTC | TRBJ2-1 | NA | NA | TRBV20-1
CASSATGLQETQYF | TGTGCCAGCAGCGCCACAGGTCTCCAAGAGACCCAGTACTTC | TRBJ2-5 | NA | few | TRBV7-9
CASSAGPMNTEAFF | TGTGCCAGCAGTGCCGGGCCAATGAACACTGAAGCTTTCTTT | TRBJ1-1 | NA | NA | TRBV2
CSARDPKSTGATTGQETQYF | TGCAGTGCTAGAGACCCAAAGAGTACGGGGGCTACTACGGGGCAAGAGACCCAGTACTTC | TRBJ2-5 | NA | few | TRBV20-1
CASKQETQYF | TGTGCCAGCAAACAAGAGACCCAGTACTTC | TRBJ2-5 | NA | NA | TRBV2
CASSSSTGNYEQYF | TGCGCCAGCAGCTCCTCTACCGGGAACTACGAGCAGTACTTC | TRBJ2-7 | NA | few | TRBV5-1
CASSLFLSEQYF | TGTGCCAGCAGTTTATTCCTTTCCGAGCAGTACTTC | TRBJ2-7 | NA | NA | TRBV28
CASRGSGDYGYTF | TGTGCCAGCAGGGGGTCAGGGGATTATGGCTACACCTTC | TRBJ1-2 | NA | NA | TRBV6-6
CASSQEVGNEQFF | TGTGCCAGCAGCCAAGAAGTTGGCAATGAGCAGTTCTTC | TRBJ2-1 | NA | NA | TRBV14
CASRPDRLQVGYTF | TGTGCCAGCAGGCCTGACAGGCTTCAAGTGGGCTACACCTTC | TRBJ1-2 | NA | few | TRBV6-2/TRBV6-3
CASSYSGGGNQPQHF | TGTGCCAGCAGTTACTCGGGAGGGGGCAATCAGCCCCAGCATTTT | TRBJ1-5 | NA | many | TRBV6-5
CASSDFQGDNYEQYF | TGTGCCAGCAGTGATTTCCAGGGGGACAACTACGAGCAGTACTTC | TRBJ2-7 | TRBD1 | NA | TRBV2
CASSQDLGWDGAGEAFF | TGCGCCAGCAGCCAAGATTTAGGATGGGACGGAGCCGGAGAGGCTTTCTTT | TRBJ1-1 | NA | many | TRBV4-1
CSGSRKAGGPDTQYF | TGCAGTGGGAGTCGAAAAGCGGGGGGGCCTGATACGCAGTATTTT | TRBJ2-3 | TRBD2 | many | TRBV20-1
CSVEGTSSYNEQFF | TGCAGCGTTGAAGGGACCAGCTCCTACAATGAGCAGTTCTTC | TRBJ2-1 | NA | NA | TRBV29-1
CASSLAGGTRNYEQYF | TGCGCCAGCAGCTTGGCCGGAGGGACTAGAAACTACGAGCAGTACTTC | TRBJ2-7 | TRBD2 | NA | TRBV5-1
CSARDWGTSGTSYEQYF | TGCAGTGCTAGAGATTGGGGGACTAGCGGGACCTCCTACGAGCAGTACTTC | TRBJ2-7 | TRBD2 | NA | TRBV20-1
CASSKQGVEQFF | TGTGCCAGCAGCAAGCAGGGGGTTGAGCAGTTCTTC | TRBJ2-1 | TRBD1 | NA | TRBV11-2
CASSVDGQGYTGELFF | TGTGCCAGCAGCGTAGACGGGCAGGGTTACACCGGGGAGCTGTTTTTT | TRBJ2-2 | NA | few | TRBV9
CASSFSGRATYNEQFF | TGTGCCAGCAGCTTTAGCGGGAGGGCCACCTACAATGAGCAGTTCTTC | TRBJ2-1 | TRBD2 | many | TRBV7-8